A single sample is the source of the 25 T cell receptor beta chains below, sequenced in a study of T cell responses to AZD1222 COVID-19 vaccine. Using immunoSEQ multiplex PCR, the repertoire was profiled, and TCRdb retains in-frame clones only, with some absent. Among 150,000 to 200,000 clones listed, roughly 92% were seen once. The specimen was peripheral blood, collected on day 0 of AZD1222 vaccination. The receptors come from an adult in good health.

V is TRBV5-1 and J is TRBJ1-1; 7 nucleotides line up with TRBD1. The CDR3 extends over 15 amino acids. The germline gives CDR1 SGHRS, CDR2 YFSETQ. With V trimmed by 4 bases and J by 1 base, 7 bases remained unmatched. CDR3 loop: CASSGFQGGNTEAFF. The CDR3 DNA reads TGCGCCAGCAGCGGATTCCAGGGGGGGAACACTGAAGCTTTCTTT.

The table lists this clone with a count of one. This chain links TRBV7-9 with TRBJ1-1; D is ambiguous. In germline, CDR1 is SEHNR, CDR2 FQNEAQ (reference sequence). The V end lost 1 base, the J end lost 1 base, and 10 bases lay between the germline ends. The CDR3 sequence is 15 residues long. The CDR3 nucleotides are TGTGCCAGCAGCTTAGAGACGGGAACGAACACTGAAGCTTTCTTT. It yields the protein CASSLETGTNTEAFF.

This clone is a singleton in its sample. The gene calls are TRBV6-5 and TRBJ2-7; no reliable D call. V was pared by 2 bases and J by 0 bases, with 11 bases between. This CDR3 region has 15 residues. Germline CDR1 and CDR2: MNHEY and SVGAGI. The CDR3, as DNA: TGTGCCAGCAGTTACACATCCTCCAGCTCCTACGAGCAGTACTTC. Protein product: CASSYTSSSSYEQYF.

V and J are TRBV7-9 and TRBJ1-1; D is perhaps TRBD1 (5 bases). The CDR3 totals 14 residues. Germline CDR1 is SEHNR and CDR2 is FQNEAQ (reference sequence). Trimming pared 1 base from V and 5 bases from J, leaving 11 bases between. CDR3 in DNA: TGTGCCAGCAGCTTAGTGGAGGGGAGGACTGAAGCTTTCTTT. Translated: CASSLVEGRTEAFF.

The CDR3 DNA follows: TGCGCCAGCAGCCTTTCCGTGGTCACTGAAGCTTTCTTT. Translation: CASSLSVVTEAFF. The chain uses TRBV5-1 and TRBJ1-1, with D uncertain. This CDR3 spans 13 amino acids. Looked up from germline, CDR1 is SGHRS and CDR2 is YFSETQ. Deletions cut 4 bases from V and 4 bases from J, with 11 bases between. The full variable domain, completed using reference TRBV5-1 and TRBJ1-1, is KAGVTQTPRYLIKTRGQQVTLSCSPISGHRSVSWYQQTPGQGLQFLFEYFSETQRNKGNFPGRFSGRQFSNSRSEMNVSTLELGDSALYLCASSLSVVTEAFFGQGTRLTVV.

The gene calls are TRBV2 and TRBJ1-2, with 8 bases identical to TRBD1. The CDR3 length is 14 residues. The J segment lost 4 bases and the V segment lost 6 bases, leaving 7 bases of the junction unmatched. The germline V gene has CDR1 SNHLY and CDR2 FYNNEI. The CDR3 protein is CASREQGASYGYTF. In nucleotides, the CDR3 is TGTGCCAGCAGGGAGCAGGGGGCTAGCTATGGCTACACCTTC.

The chain employs TRBV5-1 and TRBJ2-3; 7 nucleotides match TRBD2. V dropped 4 bases and J dropped 6; count of bases not matched to a gene: 14. From germline, CDR1 is SGHRS and CDR2 YFSETQ. This CDR3 has 16 amino acids. The CDR3 region has the DNA TGCGCCAGCAGCCCGTATAGACTAGCTATTGACGATACGCAGTATTTT. Translating gives CASSPYRLAIDDTQYF.

V and J are TRBV6-5 and TRBJ2-2, with D perhaps given as TRBD1 or TRBD2 (5 bases each). V was trimmed by 6 bases and J by 6 bases, leaving 11 bases between them. CDR1 and CDR2 from the germline V gene are MNHEY and SVGAGI. The length of the CDR3 is 13 residues. The CDR3 loop is CASSRGLPGELFF. DNA of the CDR3: TGTGCCAGCAGCCGGGGCCTCCCCGGGGAGCTGTTTTTT.

The J gene is TRBJ1-1, the V gene TRBV30; TRBD1 agrees at 10 bases. J lost 11 bases, V lost 5 bases, and 5 bases had no gene match. Germline CDR1 reads GTSNPN; CDR2 reads SVGIG (reference sequence). CDR3 length equals 11 residues. CDR3 amino acids: CAWGTGESAFF. The CDR3, as DNA: TGTGCCTGGGGGACAGGGGAGTCGGCTTTCTTT.

V and J are TRBV5-1 and TRBJ1-1, with 9 positions matching TRBD1. CDR1 is SGHRS, CDR2 YFSETQ, per germline. The CDR3 runs 15 residues. V was pared by 0 bases and J by 2 bases, with 2 bases of the junction left unmatched. The CDR3 nucleotides read TGCGCCAGCAGCTTGGGGACAGGGGCTAACACTGAAGCTTTCTTT. Its translation is CASSLGTGANTEAFF. Supplemented by reference TRBV5-1 and TRBJ1-1, the full variable domain reads KAGVTQTPRYLIKTRGQQVTLSCSPISGHRSVSWYQQTPGQGLQFLFEYFSETQRNKGNFPGRFSGRQFSNSRSEMNVSTLELGDSALYLCASSLGTGANTEAFFGQGTRLTVV.

The count of this clone is one. The V call is TRBV6-5, the J call TRBJ2-1; the match to TRBD1 covers 8 bases. The CDR3 covers 12 residues. The V gene's germline CDR1 is MNHEY and CDR2 SVGAGI. V lost 8 bases and J lost 6; bases outside the gene matches: 3. For the CDR3, the DNA is TGTGCCAGCCAGGGGGCTCCCAATGAGCAGTTCTTC. Protein sequence: CASQGAPNEQFF.

The V call is TRBV29-1, the J call TRBJ2-2; a weak D match, TRBD1 (5 bases). This CDR3 contains 13 residues. In germline, CDR1 is SQVTM, CDR2 ANQGSEA. V shed 6 bases and J shed 5 bases, with 13 bases lying between them. CDR3 nucleotides: TGCAGCGTCTTCCCCACAGGTACCGGGGAGCTGTTTTTT. It encodes CSVFPTGTGELFF.

This sequence joins TRBV7-9 and TRBJ2-3; D might be TRBD1 or TRBD2, each matching 5 bases. Trimming left V 0 bases short and J 5 bases short, with 15 bases between. Germline loops: CDR1 SEHNR, CDR2 FQNEAQ (reference sequence). This CDR3 is built from 16 residues. DNA for the CDR3: TGTGCCAGCAGCTTAGCGATGGGGCTGAGGGGAGATACGCAGTATTTT. This codes for CASSLAMGLRGDTQYF.

J is TRBJ1-3 and V is TRBV6-5, with D possibly matching TRBD1 (5 bases). CDR1 is MNHEY and CDR2 is SVGAGI in the germline V gene. Between the trimmed V and J ends, which lost 2 bases and 2 bases, there was a span of 10 bases. This CDR3 comprises 15 residues. The CDR3 here is CASSYGGGAGNTIYF. In DNA, the CDR3 is TGTGCCAGCAGTTACGGTGGAGGGGCTGGAAACACCATATATTTT.

The count of this clone is one. The chain links TRBV10-2 to TRBJ2-1; 8 positions match TRBD1. Looked up from germline, CDR1 is WSHSY and CDR2 is SAAADI. V trimming: 6 bases; J trimming: 0 bases; junction bases outside the gene matches: 7. The CDR3 totals 16 residues. The CDR3 loop is CASRVPGGGSYNEQFF. CDR3 sequence (DNA): TGCGCCAGCAGGGTACCAGGGGGCGGCTCCTACAATGAGCAGTTCTTC.

The gene calls are TRBV19 and TRBJ1-6; perhaps TRBD1 as D (6 bases). This CDR3 is built from 14 residues. Between the trimmed V and J ends, which lost 6 bases and 5 bases, there was a span of 11 bases. Germline assignment: CDR1 LNHDA and CDR2 SQIVND (reference sequence). CDR3 loop: CASSRTGNNSPLHF. In nucleotides, the CDR3 is TGTGCCAGTAGCCGTACAGGGAATAATTCACCCCTCCACTTT.

J is TRBJ1-5 and V is TRBV7-9; D is undetermined. This CDR3 has 12 amino acids. V shed 3 bases and J shed 4 bases, with 4 bases lying between them. Germline V gene data show CDR1 as SEHNR and CDR2 as FQNEAQ (reference sequence). DNA of the CDR3: TGTGCCAGCAGCTTTCGGAATCAGCCCCAGCATTTT. Residues: CASSFRNQPQHF.

The gene calls are TRBV6-6 and TRBJ2-7; D perhaps matches TRBD2 (7 bases). Germline V gives CDR1 MNHNY, CDR2 SVGAGI (reference sequence). This CDR3 spans 13 amino acids. V shed 8 bases and J shed 5 bases, with 16 bases lying between them. The CDR3 DNA reads as TGTGCCAGCCAAAGGGGGGGTTCAGACGAGCAGTACTTC. Protein sequence: CASQRGGSDEQYF.

A few counts support this clone. The chain links TRBV27 to TRBJ1-6, with no clear D. V lost 8 bases and J lost 7, with 24 bases in between. Germline V gene sequence: CDR1 MNHEY, CDR2 SMNVEV (reference sequence). This CDR3 is built from 17 residues. This CDR3 reads CASDLEIARPENSPLHF. Written as DNA, the CDR3 is TGTGCCAGCGATCTCGAGATCGCCCGTCCGGAGAATTCACCCCTCCACTTT.

This chain links TRBV18 with TRBJ1-3; the match to TRBD1 covers 8 bases. V lost 1 base and J lost 0; bases outside the gene matches: 5. CDR3 length equals 17 residues. Germline assignment: CDR1 KGHSH and CDR2 LQKENI. The CDR3 region has the DNA TGTGCCAGCTCACCACTACAGGGGGACTCCTCTGGAAACACCATATATTTT. As protein: CASSPLQGDSSGNTIYF.

This chain links TRBV24-1 with TRBJ2-2; 7 nucleotides match TRBD2. V lost 7 bases, J lost 2 bases, and 9 bases stayed unmatched. Germline V gene sequence: CDR1 KGHDR, CDR2 SFDVKD. There are 16 residues in the CDR3. The CDR3 region has the DNA TGTGCCACCAGCGCCCGCGGGAGTTCAAACACCGGGGAGCTGTTTTTT. Protein product: CATSARGSSNTGELFF.

This rearrangement joins TRBV25-1 to TRBJ2-1; TRBD1 matches at 9 bases. CDR1 MGHDK and CDR2 SYGVNS come from the germline V gene. V lost 6 bases, J lost 8 bases, and 5 bases stayed unmatched. The CDR3 sequence is 13 residues long. In DNA form, the CDR3 reads TGTGCCAGCAGCGGGACAGGGATCGATGAGCAGTTCTTC. Protein: CASSGTGIDEQFF.

This clone was detected a few times. The chain couples TRBV6-4 to TRBJ2-2; no clear D. This CDR3 is built from 14 residues. In germline, CDR1 is MRHNA, CDR2 SNTAGT. V gave up 4 bases and J gave up 3 bases, with 9 bases separating them. The CDR3 sequence: CASSGPGHTGELFF. CDR3 bases: TGTGCCAGCAGTGGTCCTGGACACACCGGGGAGCTGTTTTTT.

The gene calls are TRBV29-1 and TRBJ1-1; tentatively, D is TRBD1 (6 bases). The V end was cut by 3 bases, the J end by 1 base, with 15 bases between. CDR3 size: 15 residues. CDR1 SQVTM and CDR2 ANQGSEA come from the germline V gene. The CDR3 DNA follows: TGCAGCGTTGACACTACCTGGACAGCGAACACTGAAGCTTTCTTT. Residues: CSVDTTWTANTEAFF.

CDR3 DNA sequence: TGTGCCGGAGGACAGGGGCGGTACGAGCAGTACTTC. Its translation: CAGGQGRYEQYF. This sequence joins TRBV6-4 and TRBJ2-7; 9 bases fit TRBD1. Germline loops: CDR1 MRHNA, CDR2 SNTAGT. Trimming took 11 bases from V and 4 from J; bases not matched to a gene: 6. CDR3 length: 12 amino acids.